This entry features one TCR beta chain sequence. This clone was detected only once. The antigen it binds to is not known. It has no much larger one-base neighbor in the sample; base qualities were not kept. The sample belongs to a study of cytomegalovirus exposure and HLA in healthy donors (dated by TCRdb to the late 2010s). For context, the study as a whole: An earlier analysis of approximately 550 of the donors reported 250 to 350 Gb of sequence data and approximately 110 million unique TCR beta sequences from about 179 million T cells. The number of donors typed differed by locus, with roughly 620-630 for A, B, C, DRB1 and DQB1, roughly 520 for DQA1, under 610 for DPA1, and some 450 for DPB1. A handful of DR-DQ haplotypes were handled as single units for association and clustering because linkage in the cohort was strong. Donor age, sex, ethnicity and CMV serostatus were compiled alongside the repertoire data. About 300 gigabases of sequencing data and tens of millions of unique TCR sequences were included in an early release covering roughly 600 HLA-typed donors. In a later genetic analysis, genome-wide SNP genotypes for about three fifths of the roughly 670 donors were used, and that subset was treated as a discovery cohort. On average, around 230,000 unique TCR beta nucleotide sequences were sequenced per donor among 350 to 400 genotyped donors of the cohort, with 15% to 20% of those sequences being non-productive. HLA typing covered class I and class II loci at four-digit resolution. In an earlier analysis of 500 to 650 of the donors, high-throughput TCR beta sequencing was used to judge whether each TCR beta V gene segment behaved as functional or pseudogenic. To study patterns of TCR occurrence, a later analysis re-analyzed previously published TCR beta repertoires from 666 donors and added high-resolution HLA genotyping. Rather than using new phenotypic data, the later analysis identified candidate immune exposures from TCR beta sequences and from how often those sequences occurred across donors. High-throughput TCR immunosequencing, statistical association of individual TCRs with disease status, and machine learning were combined to predict cytomegalovirus infection status. The study profiled the T cell repertoires of under 850 subjects by immunosequencing and related them to cytomegalovirus serostatus. Besides the first cohort of around 670 subjects, a separate validation cohort made up of 120 different subjects was used. The study aimed to test whether signatures of past pathogen exposure could be identified by cataloging public T cell receptors. Among the roughly 400 genotyped donors, around 79% belonged to the genetic ancestry cluster associated with self-reported Caucasian donors. Every discovery cohort repertoire had been produced on one sequencing platform. What the work shows at the level of the full study, not this receptor alone: Sequencing depth was assumed to be roughly uniform across donors in the presence/absence analyses, though that assumption may not hold. A later analysis associated 16,951 TCR beta sequences with specific HLA alleles at a false discovery rate of 0.05. Most TCR sequences were observed very rarely across donors, whereas some public TCRs were present in many individuals. According to a later analysis, TCR association rates differed among HLA loci, with DRB1 alleles showing the most associated TCRs and HLA-C alleles showing the fewest. CMV serostatus was the only immune exposure information available for the cohort. In vitro tests confirmed that three of the cytomegalovirus-associated TCR beta chains recognize cytomegalovirus antigens. In an earlier analysis of some 640 of the donors, most TCR beta V segments were observed in productive rearrangements about 87% or about 30% of the time, broadly matching IMGT annotations. Most CMV-associated TCR beta chains appeared to be HLA-restricted in a later analysis, and the HLA associations seemed to be driven largely by CMV exposure. In a later analysis, several top co-occurrence clusters were reported to appear linked to parvovirus B19, influenza, CMV and Epstein-Barr virus. Compared with the 666-donor mean, donors in an Asian-associated ancestry cluster had fewer N-insertions in productive TCRs, according to a later genetic analysis. A group of highly shared sequence variants was considered likely to be a technical artifact of the sequencing pipeline. Because HLA typing was missing for some donors at each locus, association tests included only the typed subset. Assigning TCR associations to individual alleles was difficult when HLA alleles, especially DR and DQ, strongly co-occurred. Because the 87-base-pair reads could not distinguish some IMGT-functional V segments, including TRBV6-2 and TRBV6-3, those segments were excluded. A further reported finding was that TCR beta sequences accurately predicted the HLA-A and HLA-B alleles for most subjects in the first cohort. The classifier was reported to diagnose cytomegalovirus status with high specificity and sensitivity in both the original cohort and the validation cohort. In a later analysis, HLA-associated TCR beta chains were found to be more clonally expanded and to have lower generation probabilities than equally common non-associated chains. Because counts were too low, roughly 17 rarely observed V segments, including chromosome 9 orphons, were left out of the earlier analysis of 587 of the donors. In this cohort, only TCR beta chains were sequenced, and detectable features were limited by the absence of alpha or paired-chain data. The study listed 164 TCR beta chains as associated with cytomegalovirus. V-gene and J-gene trimming of TCR beta chains was associated with a missense DCLRE1C variant in a later genetic analysis, and the association was replicated in an independent cohort. Correlated functional status among segregating V segments might reflect linkage disequilibrium, but an unknown experimental factor could not be ruled out. The authors suggested that the approach could potentially be generalized to other disease states and immunological phenotypes.

The library was made by the immunoSEQ multiplex PCR assay. For the multiplex PCR, a mixture combining 60 forward primers for TCR Vbeta segments and 13 reverse primers for TCR Jbeta segments was used. The CDR3 region of rearranged TCR beta genes was amplified from genomic DNA with a multiplex PCR assay. The amplified TCR beta libraries were sequenced on the Illumina HiSeq System as 87-base-pair reads. The paper's data handling went like this. Across the 670 or so repertoires, a later analysis counted roughly 77 million unique TCR beta chains, approximately 12 million of which were shared by at least two donors. A nearest-neighbor algorithm error-corrected the raw reads and collapsed the reads into unique sequences, merging closely related sequences to remove PCR and sequencing errors. Alignment of CDR3 sequences to IMGT reference sequences was used to assign V, D and J gene segments. For a sequence to be retained, a match of at least six nucleotides was required to both a V gene segment and a J gene segment. A rearrangement was called productive if the CDR3 had no stop codons and remained in frame with V and J, and every other rearrangement was called non-productive. CDR3 was defined by IMGT convention, running from the second conserved V-encoded cysteine to the conserved J-encoded phenylalanine. The earlier analysis of 450 to 750 of the donors excluded any sequence lacking an unambiguous match to a single V gene segment. In an earlier analysis of several hundred of the donors, V segments were called functional above 56.7% productive rearrangements and were called segregating when the between-donor standard deviation exceeded 5%. To diagnose cytomegalovirus status from the catalog of TCR beta chain sequences, a statistical classification framework was built. In a later analysis, TCR nucleotide sequences were compared against IMGT/GENE-DB human TR gene sequences so that V and J genes could be assigned. In a later analysis, CDR3 sequences and most-parsimonious VDJ recombination scenarios were assigned using the TCRdist pipeline. In a later analysis, every TCR beta chain was defined by the combination of its CDR3 amino acid sequence and its V-gene family, and reads without a unique V-gene family were dropped. To address suspected cross-contamination and a sequencing artifact, a later analysis removed 592 highly shared, low-generation-probability nucleotide sequences. In a later analysis, a clonal expansion index was calculated for each public chain from normalized within-repertoire ranks of inferred template counts. In a later analysis, generation probabilities were computed with a VDJ recombination model fitted to out-of-frame rearrangements, and the resulting probabilities were checked against IGoR. A later analysis scored TCR-TCR, TCR-HLA and TCR-CMV co-occurrence with hypergeometric tests, applying a repertoire-size bias correction to TCR pairs. False discovery rates were estimated in a later analysis by permuting HLA or CMV assignments 20 times. In a later analysis, co-occurring TCRs were grouped using DBSCAN, and TCRdist sequence similarity was added for clustering within HLA-allele-positive subsets. Repertoires with fewer than 30,000 or more than 120,000 public chains, plus five repertoires with anomalous nucleotide sharing, were excluded from co-occurrence clustering. TCRdb's version of the immuneACCESS table is confined to in-frame rearrangements and falls short of the full clone set. An unresolved V gene accounts for under half of the shortfall where checked; the remainder is of unknown origin. Clone size and the V and J calls come from that table; the DNA yielded D and trimming. Recorded for this sample are about 160,000 clones; 65% to 80% of them occurred a single time. Roughly 2% of the sample is in the top ten clones.

In total, just over 650 healthy bone marrow donors made up the cohort. At the time of sampling, every cohort member was nominally healthy, though immune exposures that went unrecorded were likely present. The donor tested CMV seronegative, placing the donor among the 350 or so seronegative members of the cohort. A peripheral blood sample was collected from each donor, and TCR beta sequencing was performed on peripheral blood mononuclear cells. The Qiagen DNeasy Blood Extraction Kit was used to extract genomic DNA from the blood cell samples. The CDR3 spans 14 residues, from the cysteine through the phenylalanine. The sequence is cut down to CDR3 DNA, 42 bases in frame from base 1. CDR1 SGHAT and CDR2 FQNNGV are derived from the germline V gene. V and J are trimmed by 0 bases and 2 bases, and the gene matches miss 1 base of the junction.

This sequence uses TRBV11-2 and TRBJ2-7; 7 of the junction bases match TRBD2. Sequenced material: PBMCs. The sequence was collected from a female donor in good health and CMV-seronegative. The CDR3 protein: CASSLERGAYEQYF. The sequence in DNA is TGTGCCAGCAGCTTAGAACGGGGGGCCTACGAGCAGTACTTC. With the rest looked up from the reference TRBV11-2 and TRBJ2-7 genes rather than sequenced, the full variable domain is EAGVAQSPRYKIIEKRQSVAFWCNPISGHATLYWYQQILGQGPKLLIQFQNNGVVDDSQLPKDRFSAERLKGVDSTLKIQPAKLEDSAVYLCASSLERGAYEQYFGPGTRLTVT.